This passage covers 18 T cell receptor beta chains from one sample sequenced in a study of metastatic and nonmetastatic thyroid tumors. No patient had received any treatment before thyroid surgery. MiXCR was used by TCRdb to re-call the PCR reads. The top ten hold 2.5% to 3% of the sample, which has 40,000 to 55,000 clones, approximately 15% seen once. The specimen sequenced was blood. Source of these receptors: a female donor with papillary thyroid cancer or a benign thyroid nodule (not recorded which). Some clones in this sample may be carry-over from other donors' samples.

This clone has at least ten counts. The CDR3 DNA reads as TGCAGTGCTCCCCTGACAGATTACACTGAAGCTTTCTTT. Its protein is CSAPLTDYTEAFF. The gene calls are TRBV20-1 and TRBJ1-1; a possible D gene is TRBD1 (5 bases). CDR1 and CDR2 (germline): DFQATT, SNEGSKA (reference sequence). The CDR3 extends over 13 amino acids. Trimming took 5 bases from V and 3 from J, leaving 13 bases between them.

This clone was detected a few times. Sequence at one end of the junction differs from germline and may be a read error. This CDR3 is CASRPVVSGALSYEHYF. The CDR3 DNA reads as TGTGCCAGCAGGCCAGTAGTTTCGGGAGCTCTCTCCTACGAGCATTACTTC. J is TRBJ2-7 and V is TRBV6-2 or TRBV6-3; tentatively, D is TRBD2 (6 bases). Germline CDR1 MNHEY, CDR2 SVGEGT. The CDR3 spans 17 residues.

This clone was observed many times. CDR3 nucleotide sequence: TGTGCCAGCAGTACTAGCCGCCGGACGGACACTGAAGCTTTCTTT. It encodes CASSTSRRTDTEAFF. The chain couples TRBV6-1 to TRBJ1-1; D gene uncertain. V was shortened by 5 bases and J by 3 bases, with 16 bases between the two germline ends. Germline-derived CDR1 and CDR2 are MNHNS and SASEGT. This CDR3 comprises 15 residues.

This clone was observed at least ten times. The CDR3 reads CAISDASGSSGELFF. The CDR3 region has the DNA TGTGCCATCAGTGATGCTAGCGGGAGCTCCGGGGAGCTGTTTTTT. The V and J genes are TRBV10-3 and TRBJ2-2, with TRBD2 identical over 10 bases. This CDR3 has 15 residues. The ends lost 3 bases at V and 6 bases at J; junction bases unmatched: 4. Germline assignment: CDR1 ENHRY and CDR2 SYGVKD.

The V gene is TRBV13, the J gene TRBJ2-3, with 7 bases fitting TRBD2. Germline loops: CDR1 PRHDT, CDR2 FYEKMQ (reference sequence). CDR3 length equals 20 residues. The V segment lost 9 bases and the J segment 3 bases; nucleotides outside the gene matches: 27. The CDR3 loop reads CARIHWVSGYTGMGTDTQYF. The CDR3 nucleotides are TGTGCCAGGATACACTGGGTTAGCGGGTATACCGGGATGGGAACAGATACGCAGTATTTT.

The chain's CDR3 is CSTSSSGYTF. CDR3 sequence (DNA): TGTTCCACCAGTTCAAGCGGCTACACCTTC. The V gene is TRBV28, the J gene TRBJ1-2; D uncertain. The CDR3 runs to 10 residues. CDR1 is MDHEN, CDR2 SYDVKM, per germline.

This clone was counted many times. An end of the junction differs from the germline gene, which may be a read error. The rearrangement links TRBV6-1 to TRBJ2-3, with D perhaps matching TRBD1 or TRBD2 (7 bases each). Germline V gives CDR1 MNHNS, CDR2 SASEGT. The CDR3 loop spans 17 amino acids. CDR3 nucleotides: TGTGCCAGCAGTGAGGCTCCGGGGGGAGGGGGCACAGGTACGCAGTATTTT. This sequence encodes CASSEAPGGGGTGTQYF.

This clone occurred many times. The V call is TRBV10-3, the J call TRBJ1-3; no firm D call. The CDR3 covers 14 residues. The germline V gene has CDR1 ENHRY and CDR2 SYGVKD. V lost 6 bases and J lost 3, with 12 bases in between. CDR3 in DNA: TGTGCCATCAGAACACCTTCTGGTGGAAACACCATATATTTT. This codes for CAIRTPSGGNTIYF.

With respect to this clone: One base away lies a much larger clone, so this may be a sequencing read error. The chain joins TRBV3-1 to TRBJ1-4; 10 bases line up with TRBD1. V lost 7 bases to trimming and J lost 5 bases; unmatched junction nucleotides: 7. Germline-derived CDR1 and CDR2 are LGHDT and YNNKEL (reference sequence). This CDR3 spans 15 amino acids. Here the CDR3 DNA reads TGTGCCAGCATCCCCAGGACAGGGGGGAATGAAAAACTGTTTTTT. Protein: CASIPRTGGNEKLFF.

In its sample, this clone was seen many times. The J gene is TRBJ2-4, the V gene TRBV18; D possibly corresponds to TRBD2 (5 bases). Trimming left V 3 bases short and J 11 bases short, with 11 bases between. This CDR3 comprises 12 residues. In germline, CDR1 is KGHSH, CDR2 LQKENI. The CDR3 sequence is CASSPGSAFQYF. The CDR3 nucleotides read TGTGCCAGCTCACCGGGGAGCGCCTTTCAGTACTTC.

This clone was counted many times. This CDR3 is also generated by other DNA sequences in the sample. This sequence joins TRBV7-9 and TRBJ1-4; TRBD1 aligns across 8 bases. This CDR3 has 17 residues. V was pared by 5 bases and J by 2 bases, with 10 bases of the junction left unmatched. Germline values: CDR1 SEHNR, CDR2 FQNEAQ (reference sequence). In nucleotides, the CDR3 is TGTGCCAGCAGCCGCACTCCCCCAGGGGGCACTAATGAAAAACTGTTTTTT. Translation: CASSRTPPGGTNEKLFF.

The chain couples TRBV2 to TRBJ2-7; unclear D gene. The length of the CDR3 is 15 residues. V lost 3 bases and J lost 6, with 18 bases in between. Germline-derived CDR1 and CDR2 are SNHLY and FYNNEI. The CDR3 DNA reads TGTGCCAGCAGTGACGGAAGGGTCCTCCCGGGCGAGCAGTACTTC. Translated, it gives CASSDGRVLPGEQYF.

This clone was observed a few times. This chain uses TRBV10-3 with TRBJ2-7; a weak D match, TRBD1 (5 bases). Deletions cut 0 bases from V and 6 bases from J, with 15 bases between. CDR1 is ENHRY and CDR2 is SYGVKD in the germline V gene. There are 15 residues in the CDR3. CDR3 protein: CAISESAGPVGEQYF. The CDR3 DNA follows: TGTGCCATCAGTGAGTCGGCAGGGCCCGTCGGCGAGCAGTACTTC.

This clone occurred many times. The CDR3 coding sequence is TGTGCCAGCAGTCAGACAGGTACTGTCCGCTACACCTTC. This sequence encodes CASSQTGTVRYTF. The chain employs TRBV28 and TRBJ1-2, with D perhaps TRBD1 (6 bases). Germline CDR1 MDHEN, CDR2 SYDVKM. The CDR3 has 13 amino acids. V was shortened by 5 bases and J by 9 bases, with 16 bases between the two germline ends.

Many counts were recorded for this clone. The chain links TRBV7-9 to TRBJ1-2; weak D call: TRBD1 (6 bases). CDR3 length: 14 amino acids. Germline CDR1 reads SEHNR; CDR2 reads FQNEAQ (reference sequence). The V end lost 5 bases, the J end lost 12 bases, and 22 bases lay between the germline ends. The CDR3 spells CASSPSVFTGSDTF. The CDR3 bases are TGTGCCAGCAGCCCTAGCGTCTTTACAGGGTCCGACACCTTC.

This clone was counted many times. The rearrangement joins TRBV10-3 to TRBJ1-2; D perhaps matches TRBD1 (5 bases). CDR1 and CDR2 (germline): ENHRY, SYGVKD. The CDR3 contains 14 residues. The germline V and J ends were trimmed by 0 bases and 4 bases, with 9 bases remaining between them. The CDR3 sequence is CAISESGEGYGYTF. DNA for the CDR3: TGTGCCATCAGTGAGTCGGGGGAGGGCTATGGCTACACCTTC.

This clone was seen a handful of times. J is TRBJ2-7 and V is TRBV5-4; D might be TRBD1 (6 bases). The V end lost 4 bases, the J end lost 3 bases, and 11 bases lay between the germline ends. The CDR3 runs to 13 residues. Germline V gene data show CDR1 as SGHNT and CDR2 as YYREEE (reference sequence). The CDR3 protein is CASSATGDYEQYF. DNA for the CDR3: TGTGCCAGCAGCGCGACAGGAGACTACGAGCAGTACTTC. Complete variable domain (other parts from reference TRBV5-4 and TRBJ2-7): ETGVTQSPTHLIKTRGQQVTLRCSSQSGHNTVSWYQQALGQGPQFIFQYYREEENGRGNFPPRFSGLQFPNYSSELNVNALELDDSALYLCASSATGDYEQYFGPGTRLTVT.

The V call is TRBV6-1, the J call TRBJ2-7; D assignment may be TRBD1 or TRBD2 (6 bases each). Trimming removed 2 bases from V and 6 bases from J, with 14 bases in between. The CDR3 contains 14 residues. The germline V gene has CDR1 MNHNS and CDR2 SASEGT. The CDR3 region has the DNA TGTGCCAGCAGTGAATGGGGGGCGCGTCTCGAGCAGTACTTC. Translating it yields CASSEWGARLEQYF.